This T cell receptor beta chain appears in the sequencing data of a study of T cells in Graves' hyperthyroidism and ophthalmopathy. The source material, RNA transcripts, was used to amplify TCR beta CDR3 regions. The TCR CDR3 first-round RT-PCR relied on the HTBI primer set. Via MiXCR, TCRdb re-called the multiplex PCR reads, giving one row per CDR3 protein. The sample consists of around 500,000 distinct CDR3 sequences, around 15% of them appearing once. This clonotype was detected many times. Graves' hyperthyroidism showing no ophthalmopathy progression within 18 months was considered stable. The study based diagnoses on clinical symptoms, serum thyroxine and TRAb, thyroid ultrasound and orbital computed tomography. PBMCs were obtained from 7.5 to 10 ml fresh peripheral blood. Trimming cost V 6 bases and J 8 bases, with 16 bases left between them. Germline-derived CDR1 and CDR2 are MDHEN and SYDVKM. The CDR3 is made up of 13 amino acids.

The source of this sequence is a woman aged 35 to 49 with Graves' hyperthyroidism. The specimen was blood. This chain connects TRBV28 to TRBJ1-2; D remains ambiguous. The DNA for the CDR3 is TGTGCCAGCAGCGCCGGGATGAACGGCGGCTACACCTTC. Encoded protein: CASSAGMNGGYTF.